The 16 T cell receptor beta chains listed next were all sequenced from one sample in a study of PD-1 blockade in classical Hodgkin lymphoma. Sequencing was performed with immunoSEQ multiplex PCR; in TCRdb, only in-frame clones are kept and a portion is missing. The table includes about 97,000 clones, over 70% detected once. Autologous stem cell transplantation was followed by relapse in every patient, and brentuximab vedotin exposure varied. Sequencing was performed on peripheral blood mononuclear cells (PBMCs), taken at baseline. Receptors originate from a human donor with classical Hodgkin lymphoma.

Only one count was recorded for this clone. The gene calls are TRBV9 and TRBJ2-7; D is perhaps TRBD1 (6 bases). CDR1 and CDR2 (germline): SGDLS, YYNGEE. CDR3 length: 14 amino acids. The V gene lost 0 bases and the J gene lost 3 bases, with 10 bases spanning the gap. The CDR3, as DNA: TGTGCCAGCAGCGTAGGAAGGGGGAACTACGAGCAGTACTTC. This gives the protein CASSVGRGNYEQYF.

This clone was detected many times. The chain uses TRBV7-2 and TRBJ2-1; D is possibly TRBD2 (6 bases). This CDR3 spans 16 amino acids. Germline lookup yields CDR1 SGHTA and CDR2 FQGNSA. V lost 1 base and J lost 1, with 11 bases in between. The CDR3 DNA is TGTGCCAGCAGCTTAGGAGGGACTTCATCCTACAATGAGCAGTTCTTC. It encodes CASSLGGTSSYNEQFF.

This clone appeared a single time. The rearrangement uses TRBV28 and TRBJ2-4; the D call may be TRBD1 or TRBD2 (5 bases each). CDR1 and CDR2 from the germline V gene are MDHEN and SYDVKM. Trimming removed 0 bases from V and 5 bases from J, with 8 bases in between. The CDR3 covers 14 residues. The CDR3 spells CASSLWGVQNIQYF. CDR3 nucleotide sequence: TGTGCCAGCAGTTTATGGGGGGTCCAAAACATTCAGTACTTC.

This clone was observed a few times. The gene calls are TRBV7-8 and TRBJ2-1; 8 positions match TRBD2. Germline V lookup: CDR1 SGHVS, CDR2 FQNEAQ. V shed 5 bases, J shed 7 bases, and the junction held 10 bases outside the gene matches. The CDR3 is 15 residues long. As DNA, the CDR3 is TGTGCCAGCAGCCCTACTAGCGGTAGTTGGAATGAGCAGTTCTTC. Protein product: CASSPTSGSWNEQFF.

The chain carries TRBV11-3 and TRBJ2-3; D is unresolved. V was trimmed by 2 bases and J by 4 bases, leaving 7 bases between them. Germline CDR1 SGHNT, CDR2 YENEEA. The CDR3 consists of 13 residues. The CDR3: CASSLSSSDTQYF. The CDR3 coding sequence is TGTGCCAGCAGCTTATCTAGTTCAGATACGCAGTATTTT.

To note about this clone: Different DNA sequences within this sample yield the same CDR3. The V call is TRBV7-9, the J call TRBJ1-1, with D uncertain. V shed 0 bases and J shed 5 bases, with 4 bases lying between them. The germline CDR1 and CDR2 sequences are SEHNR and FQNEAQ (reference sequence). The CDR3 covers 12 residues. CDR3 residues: CASSLAKTEAFF. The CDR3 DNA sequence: TGTGCCAGCAGCTTAGCGAAAACTGAAGCTTTCTTT.

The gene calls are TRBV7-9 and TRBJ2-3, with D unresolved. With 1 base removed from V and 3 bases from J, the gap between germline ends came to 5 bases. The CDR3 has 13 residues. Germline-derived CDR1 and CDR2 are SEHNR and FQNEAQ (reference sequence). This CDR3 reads CASSLGSTDTQYF. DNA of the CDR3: TGTGCCAGCAGCTTAGGGTCTACAGATACGCAGTATTTT.

CDR3 sequence: CASSSRTSGNTDTQYF. The CDR3 DNA sequence: TGTGCCAGCAGTTCCCGGACTAGCGGAAACACAGATACGCAGTATTTT. The chain uses TRBV6-5 and TRBJ2-3; TRBD2 matches at 10 bases. The CDR3 sequence is 16 residues long. CDR1 and CDR2 from the germline V gene are MNHEY and SVGAGI. V lost 4 bases and J lost 2; bases outside the gene matches: 6.

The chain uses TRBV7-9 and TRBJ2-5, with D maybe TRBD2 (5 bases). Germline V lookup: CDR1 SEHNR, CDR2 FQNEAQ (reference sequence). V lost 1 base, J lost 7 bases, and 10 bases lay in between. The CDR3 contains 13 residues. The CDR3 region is CASSLGTRGTQYF. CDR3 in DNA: TGTGCCAGCAGCTTAGGGACCCGGGGGACCCAGTACTTC.

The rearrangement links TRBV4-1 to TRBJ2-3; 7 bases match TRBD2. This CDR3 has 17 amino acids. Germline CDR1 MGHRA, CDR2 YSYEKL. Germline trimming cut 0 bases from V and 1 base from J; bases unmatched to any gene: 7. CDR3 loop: CASSQDPAGAGTDTQYF. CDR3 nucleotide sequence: TGCGCCAGCAGCCAAGATCCTGCGGGAGCCGGCACAGATACGCAGTATTTT.

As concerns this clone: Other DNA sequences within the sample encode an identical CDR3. The CDR3: CASSQGLAGSYEQYF. The CDR3 coding sequence is TGTGCCAGCAGCCAGGGACTAGCGGGATCCTACGAGCAGTACTTC. This chain joins TRBV14 and TRBJ2-7, with 13 bases matching TRBD2. V shed 3 bases, J shed 1 base, and the junction held 0 bases outside the gene matches. The CDR3 has 15 amino acids. CDR1 and CDR2 (germline): SGHDN, FVKESK.

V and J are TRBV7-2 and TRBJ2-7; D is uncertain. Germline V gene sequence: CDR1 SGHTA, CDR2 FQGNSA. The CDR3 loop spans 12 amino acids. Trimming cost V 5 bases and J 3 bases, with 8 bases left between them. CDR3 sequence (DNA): TGTGCCAGCAGCCACGGAGTCTACGAGCAGTACTTC. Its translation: CASSHGVYEQYF.

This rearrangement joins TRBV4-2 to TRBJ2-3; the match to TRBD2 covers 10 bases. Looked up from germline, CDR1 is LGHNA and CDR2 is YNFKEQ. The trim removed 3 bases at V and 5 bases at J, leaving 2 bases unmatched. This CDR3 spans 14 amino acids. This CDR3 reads CASSQGLAIDTQYF. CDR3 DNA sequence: TGTGCCAGCAGCCAGGGACTAGCGATAGATACGCAGTATTTT.

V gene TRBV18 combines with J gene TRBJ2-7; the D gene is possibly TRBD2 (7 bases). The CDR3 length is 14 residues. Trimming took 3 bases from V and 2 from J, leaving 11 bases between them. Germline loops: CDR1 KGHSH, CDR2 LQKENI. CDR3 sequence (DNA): TGTGCCAGCTCACCGGGGGGGGCTCCCTACGAGCAGTACTTC. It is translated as CASSPGGAPYEQYF.

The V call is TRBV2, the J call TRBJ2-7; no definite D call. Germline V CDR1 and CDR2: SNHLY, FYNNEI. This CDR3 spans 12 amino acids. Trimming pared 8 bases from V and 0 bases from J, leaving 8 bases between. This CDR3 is CASRPDSYEQYF. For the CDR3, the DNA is TGTGCCAGCCGACCGGACTCCTACGAGCAGTACTTC.

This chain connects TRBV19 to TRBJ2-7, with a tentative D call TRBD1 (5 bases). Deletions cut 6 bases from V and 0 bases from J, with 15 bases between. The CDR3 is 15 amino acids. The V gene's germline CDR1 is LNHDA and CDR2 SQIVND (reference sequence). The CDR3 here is CASSTQVVSSYEQYF. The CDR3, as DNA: TGTGCCAGTAGCACACAGGTCGTCAGCTCCTACGAGCAGTACTTC.